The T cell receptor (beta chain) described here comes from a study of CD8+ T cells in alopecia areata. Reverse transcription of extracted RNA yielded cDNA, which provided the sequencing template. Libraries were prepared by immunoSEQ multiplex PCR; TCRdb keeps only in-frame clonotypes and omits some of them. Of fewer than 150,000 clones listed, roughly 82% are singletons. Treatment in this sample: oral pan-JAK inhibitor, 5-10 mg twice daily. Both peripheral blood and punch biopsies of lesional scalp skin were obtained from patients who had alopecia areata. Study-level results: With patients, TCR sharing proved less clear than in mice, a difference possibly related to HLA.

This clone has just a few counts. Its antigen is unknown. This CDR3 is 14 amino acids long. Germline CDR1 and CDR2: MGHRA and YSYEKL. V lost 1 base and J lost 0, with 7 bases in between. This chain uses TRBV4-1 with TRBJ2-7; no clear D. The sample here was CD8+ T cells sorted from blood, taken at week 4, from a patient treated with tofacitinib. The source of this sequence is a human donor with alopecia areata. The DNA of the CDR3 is TGCGCCAGCAGCCAAGTGCGGAACTCCTACGAGCAGTACTTC. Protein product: CASSQVRNSYEQYF.